These 22 T cell receptor beta chains were all obtained from the same sample, sequenced in a study of T cell repertoires in cytomegalovirus infection. In TCRdb, the reads were re-called with MiXCR into one record per CDR3 protein. The data contain around 99,000 distinct CDR3 sequences, roughly 30% of them seen just once; the ten biggest clones take up roughly three quarters. These TCRs' antigens remain unknown. The sequencing here drew on CD8+ T cells from cultured PBMCs, taken from culture after CMV antigen stimulation. Receptors originate from a human donor in good health (CMV status not recorded). Some clones in this sample may be carry-over from other donors' samples.

This clonotype showed up just a few times. The gene calls are TRBV28 and TRBJ2-7; D may be TRBD1 or TRBD2 (5 bases each). The CDR3 runs 14 residues. V lost 3 bases, J lost 4 bases, and 13 bases lay in between. Germline V gene lookup returns CDR1 MDHEN and CDR2 SYDVKM. CDR3 residues: CASSFRDGSYEQYF. The CDR3 region has the DNA TGTGCCAGCAGTTTCCGGGACGGTTCTTACGAGCAGTACTTC.

DNA for the CDR3: TGTGCCAGCAGTTACGACGGGTCTGAGCAGTTCTTC. It specifies CASSYDGSEQFF. The genes are TRBV6-2 or TRBV6-3 and TRBJ2-1, with D uncertain. The CDR3 totals 12 residues. Looked up from germline, CDR1 is MNHEY and CDR2 is SVGEGT. V was shortened by 2 bases and J by 9 bases, with 8 bases between the two germline ends.

J is TRBJ1-3 and V is TRBV19, with D unclear. Germline V CDR1 and CDR2: LNHDA, SQIVND (reference sequence). This CDR3 is built from 14 residues. The V end lost 2 bases, the J end lost 0 bases, and 5 bases lay between the germline ends. CDR3 amino acids: CASSIRYSGNTIYF. CDR3 in DNA: TGTGCCAGTAGTATACGGTACTCTGGAAACACCATATATTTT.

This clonotype was observed a few times. This sequence joins TRBV10-3 and TRBJ2-7; unclear D gene. Germline loops: CDR1 ENHRY, CDR2 SYGVKD. The CDR3 is 11 residues long. V was clipped by 6 bases and J by 6 bases, with 9 bases between them. For the CDR3, the DNA is TGTGCCATCAGGCTAGGCCTCGAGCAGTACTTC. Its protein is CAIRLGLEQYF.

The chain is built from TRBV27 and TRBJ1-1, with D unclear. This CDR3 is 13 amino acids long. V lost 6 bases to trimming and J lost 6 bases, with 14 bases between them. Germline CDR1 is MNHEY and CDR2 is SMNVEV (reference sequence). The CDR3 nucleotides are TGTGCCAGCAGCTATACCTGGGAGTCTGAAGCTTTCTTT. Amino acid sequence: CASSYTWESEAFF.

V usage is TRBV6-5 and J usage is TRBJ1-5; the D is unclear. V shed 6 bases and J shed 2 bases, with 14 bases lying between them. CDR3 size: 15 residues. Germline V gene lookup returns CDR1 MNHEY and CDR2 SVGAGI. CDR3 sequence reads: CASSPGRRGNQPQHF. The CDR3 DNA is TGTGCCAGCAGCCCCGGACGGAGGGGCAATCAGCCCCAGCATTTT.

The V gene is TRBV12-3 or TRBV12-4, the J gene TRBJ1-3; D possibly corresponds to TRBD1 (6 bases). Between the trimmed V and J ends, which lost 4 bases and 4 bases, there was a span of 20 bases. The CDR3 covers 17 residues. The CDR3 sequence: CASSSWGRGVTGNTIYF. CDR3 bases: TGTGCCAGCAGTTCGTGGGGGAGGGGGGTCACCGGAAACACCATATATTTT.

CDR3 protein: CAISGGAGHYTDTQYF. As DNA, the CDR3 is TGTGCCATCAGTGGTGGTGCGGGGCACTACACAGATACGCAGTATTTT. The rearrangement uses TRBV10-3 and TRBJ2-3; D is possibly TRBD2 (6 bases). Trimming cost V 4 bases and J 2 bases, with 16 bases left between them. The CDR3 totals 16 residues. The germline V gene encodes CDR1 ENHRY and CDR2 SYGVKD.

This rearrangement joins TRBV24-1 to TRBJ2-5; 7 bases are shared with TRBD1. CDR1 and CDR2 from the germline V gene are KGHDR and SFDVKD. The V and J ends lost 3 bases and 3 bases, in that order; junction bases with no gene match: 3. There are 14 residues in the CDR3. Here the CDR3 reads CATSDTGQEETQYF. Here the CDR3 DNA reads TGTGCCACCAGTGATACTGGACAGGAAGAGACCCAGTACTTC.

V and J are TRBV6-2 or TRBV6-3 and TRBJ1-1; D gene uncertain. V lost 4 bases to trimming and J lost 2 bases, with 8 bases between them. CDR3 length equals 13 residues. Germline V CDR1 and CDR2: MNHEY, SVGEGT. The CDR3 bases are TGTGCCAGCAGTTCCGTTTACAACACTGAAGCTTTCTTT. It yields the protein CASSSVYNTEAFF.

This clonotype was seen repeatedly, ten times or more. The chain carries TRBV2 and TRBJ1-1, with D hard to call. V lost 4 bases to trimming and J lost 0 bases, with 12 bases between them. The germline V gene encodes CDR1 SNHLY and CDR2 FYNNEI. The CDR3 spans 15 residues. As DNA, the CDR3 is TGTGCCAGCAGTGGTTTGGGAGAAATGAACACTGAAGCTTTCTTT. Protein sequence: CASSGLGEMNTEAFF.

CDR3 DNA sequence: TGTGCCAGCAGCCAAGATCCAGGGTTCCGGTCCTACAATGAGCAGTTCTTC. Translating gives CASSQDPGFRSYNEQFF. V and J are TRBV3-1 and TRBJ2-1, with D perhaps TRBD1 (5 bases). The CDR3 is 17 residues long. The germline CDR1 and CDR2 sequences are LGHDT and YNNKEL (reference sequence). Trimming pared 0 bases from V and 1 base from J, leaving 13 bases between.

This clonotype has just one count. V gene TRBV2 combines with J gene TRBJ2-5, with 11 bases that match TRBD2. The germline V gene encodes CDR1 SNHLY and CDR2 FYNNEI. V lost 0 bases, J lost 3 bases, and 0 bases stayed unmatched. The CDR3 runs to 15 residues. This chain's CDR3 is CASSEALAGEETQYF. CDR3 DNA sequence: TGTGCCAGCAGTGAAGCACTAGCGGGGGAAGAGACCCAGTACTTC.

This clonotype was seen a single time. This chain uses TRBV15 with TRBJ1-4; weak D call: TRBD1 (5 bases). The ends were cut back, 5 bases at V and 1 base at J, with 11 bases in the middle. This CDR3 has 15 amino acids. The germline CDR1 and CDR2 sequences are LNHNV and YYDKDF (reference sequence). CDR3 sequence (DNA): TGTGCCACCAGCCCCAACAGGTTAACTAATGAAAAACTGTTTTTT. Protein product: CATSPNRLTNEKLFF.

The CDR3 loop is CASTSGGILANYGYTF. CDR3 nucleotides: TGTGCCAGTACATCCGGGGGGATCTTAGCTAACTATGGCTACACCTTC. The rearrangement joins TRBV6-8 to TRBJ1-2; weak D call: TRBD1 (5 bases). Germline V gives CDR1 MNHGY, CDR2 SAAAGT. This CDR3 region has 16 residues. The V end lost 9 bases, the J end lost 0 bases, and 20 bases lay between the germline ends.

This clonotype was counted many times. V gene TRBV7-8 combines with J gene TRBJ1-1; D unclear. The V gene's germline CDR1 is SGHVS and CDR2 FQNEAQ. The CDR3 totals 13 residues. V lost 2 bases and J 1 base, leaving 5 bases between the germline ends. The CDR3 loop reads CASSLPGNTEAFF. DNA of the CDR3: TGTGCCAGCAGCTTACCGGGGAACACTGAAGCTTTCTTT.

J is TRBJ2-3 and V is TRBV2; D is perhaps TRBD2 (6 bases). Germline lookup yields CDR1 SNHLY and CDR2 FYNNEI. V gave up 3 bases and J gave up 1 base, with 11 bases separating them. The CDR3 consists of 15 residues. The CDR3 loop reads CASSDWRGGTDTQYF. DNA of the CDR3: TGTGCCAGCAGTGACTGGCGGGGAGGCACAGATACGCAGTATTTT.

This clonotype was seen many times. The V and J genes are TRBV12-3 or TRBV12-4 and TRBJ2-7, with D maybe TRBD2 (5 bases). This CDR3 has 13 residues. V was trimmed by 5 bases and J by 3 bases, leaving 11 bases between them. In nucleotides, the CDR3 is TGTGCCAGCAGTCCGGGATCTGACTACGAGCAGTACTTC. Encoded protein: CASSPGSDYEQYF.

There are a few counts of this clonotype. The CDR3: CASSSLLAGEQYF. In DNA form, the CDR3 reads TGTGCCAGTAGTTCCCTACTAGCGGGCGAGCAGTACTTC. This chain connects TRBV19 to TRBJ2-7; 9 bases line up with TRBD2. CDR3 length: 13 residues. J lost 6 bases, V lost 5 bases, and 5 bases had no gene match. Germline CDR1 is LNHDA and CDR2 is SQIVND (reference sequence).

This clonotype was counted many times. The chain carries TRBV28 and TRBJ2-2; unclear D gene. CDR1 and CDR2 from the germline V gene are MDHEN and SYDVKM. V was pared by 3 bases and J by 4 bases, with 9 bases between. The CDR3 runs 14 residues. The CDR3 region is CASSLRLLTGELFF. The CDR3 region has the DNA TGTGCCAGCAGTTTGAGGCTTCTCACCGGGGAGCTGTTTTTT.

The V gene is TRBV7-4, the J gene TRBJ2-7; TRBD1 or TRBD2 may be the D gene (5 bases each). The germline V gene encodes CDR1 SGHVT and CDR2 SQSDAQ. Trimming took 5 bases from V and 0 from J, leaving 23 bases between them. This CDR3 contains 18 residues. CDR3 loop: CASSPAEGRDRLSYEQYF. The CDR3, as DNA: TGTGCCAGCAGCCCCGCCGAGGGCAGGGATCGGCTCTCCTACGAGCAGTACTTC.

The CDR3 DNA sequence: TGCGCCAGCAGCTTGGAGTTTGAGGGCAGGGAAGACTACGGACAGTACTTC. Protein sequence: CASSLEFEGREDYGQYF. The chain recombines TRBV5-1 with TRBJ2-7, with D tentatively TRBD1 or TRBD2 (5 bases each). V dropped 0 bases and J dropped 10 bases, with 26 bases sitting between them. In germline, CDR1 is SGHRS, CDR2 YFSETQ. This CDR3 is built from 17 residues.